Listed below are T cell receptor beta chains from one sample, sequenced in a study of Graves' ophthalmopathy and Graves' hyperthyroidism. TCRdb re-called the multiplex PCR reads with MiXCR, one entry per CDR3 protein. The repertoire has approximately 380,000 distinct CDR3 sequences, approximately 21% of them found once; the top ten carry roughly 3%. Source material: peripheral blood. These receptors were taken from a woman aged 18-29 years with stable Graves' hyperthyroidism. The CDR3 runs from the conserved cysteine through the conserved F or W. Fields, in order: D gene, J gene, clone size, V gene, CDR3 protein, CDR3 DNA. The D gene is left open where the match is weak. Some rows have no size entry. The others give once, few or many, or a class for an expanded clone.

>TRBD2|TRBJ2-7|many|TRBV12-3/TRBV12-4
CASSLLVSGSSEQYF
TGTGCCAGCAGTTTATTGGTTAGCGGGAGCTCCGAGCAGTACTTC
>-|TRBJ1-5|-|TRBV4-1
CASSQPGGNQPQHF
TGCGCCAGCAGCCAACCGGGCGGCAATCAGCCCCAGCATTTT
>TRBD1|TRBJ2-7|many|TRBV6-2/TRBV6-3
CASSYSGTGYREQYF
TGTGCCAGCAGTTACTCCGGGACAGGATACCGCGAGCAGTACTTC
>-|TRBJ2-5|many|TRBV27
CASSLSIGGTQYF
TGTGCCAGCAGTTTATCGATAGGGGGTACCCAGTACTTC
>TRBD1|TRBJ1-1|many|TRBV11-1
CASSLDRGLLNTEAFF
TGTGCCAGCAGCTTAGACAGGGGGCTGTTGAACACTGAAGCTTTCTTT
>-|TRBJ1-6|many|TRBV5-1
CASRRGLRDGSYNSPLHF
TGCGCCAGCAGAAGAGGTTTGAGAGATGGGTCCTATAATTCACCCCTCCACTTT
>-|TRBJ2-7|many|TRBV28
CASSLGPRYEQYF
TGTGCCAGCAGTTTAGGTCCCAGGTACGAGCAGTACTTC
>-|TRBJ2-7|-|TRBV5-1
CASSIGTSSRDEQYF
TGCGCCAGCAGCATCGGGACATCCAGTAGGGACGAGCAGTACTTC
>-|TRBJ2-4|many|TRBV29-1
CSVGPGASKNIQYF
TGCAGCGTTGGCCCGGGAGCTAGCAAAAACATTCAGTACTTC
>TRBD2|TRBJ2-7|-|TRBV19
CASSIGAGDDEQYF
TGTGCCAGTAGTATTGGAGCGGGAGATGACGAGCAGTACTTC
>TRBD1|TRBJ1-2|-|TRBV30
CAWADRAGYTF
TGTGCCTGGGCCGACAGGGCTGGCTACACCTTC
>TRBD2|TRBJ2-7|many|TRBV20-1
CSAPASGSWEQYF
TGCAGTGCCCCTGCTAGCGGGAGTTGGGAGCAGTACTTC
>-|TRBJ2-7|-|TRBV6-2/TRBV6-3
CASKDDTSSYEQYF
TGTGCCAGCAAGGACGATACAAGCTCCTACGAGCAGTACTTC
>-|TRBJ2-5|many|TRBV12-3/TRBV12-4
CASSPPGTDETQYF
TGTGCCAGCAGTCCTCCCGGGACCGACGAGACCCAGTACTTC
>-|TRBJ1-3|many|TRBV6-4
CASSGEANTIYF
TGTGCCAGCTCAGGGGAGGCAAACACCATATATTTT
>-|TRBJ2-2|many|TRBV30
CAWSRGTGELFF
TGTGCCTGGAGTAGGGGGACCGGGGAGCTGTTTTTT
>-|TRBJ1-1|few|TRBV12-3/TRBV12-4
CASSFGGGGTEAFF
TGTGCCAGCAGTTTCGGCGGGGGAGGCACTGAAGCTTTCTTT
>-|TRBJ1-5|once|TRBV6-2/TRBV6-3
CASSSSGNGPYGDQPQHF
TGTGCCAGCAGTTCCAGCGGTAATGGGCCCTATGGGGATCAGCCCCAGCATTTT
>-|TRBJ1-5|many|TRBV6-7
CASSVGCLTGMGNQPQHF
TGTGCCAGCAGTGTGGGGTGCTTGACTGGGATGGGGAATCAGCCCCAGCATTTT
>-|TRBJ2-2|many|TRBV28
CASRPPGANTGELFF
TGTGCCAGCAGACCCCCGGGCGCGAACACCGGGGAGCTGTTTTTT
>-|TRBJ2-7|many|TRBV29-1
CSVAVTYEQYF
TGCAGCGTCGCTGTCACCTACGAGCAGTACTTC
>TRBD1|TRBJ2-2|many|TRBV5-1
CASSLTRGRNTGELFF
TGCGCCAGCAGCTTAACCAGGGGGCGCAACACCGGGGAGCTGTTTTTT
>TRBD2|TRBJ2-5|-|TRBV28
CATLGRVAGVEETQCF
TGTGCCACTCTGGGGCGGGTGGCGGGGGTGGAAGAGACCCAGTGCTTC
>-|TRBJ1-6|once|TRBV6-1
CASSTRDGNSPLHF
TGTGCCAGCAGTACGCGGGACGGAAATTCACCCCTCCACTTT
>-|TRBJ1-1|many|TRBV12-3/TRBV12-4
CASSLGTGSMNTEAFF
TGTGCCAGCAGTTTGGGGACGGGGTCTATGAACACTGAAGCTTTCTTT
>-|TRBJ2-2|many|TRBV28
CASSAPTGSNTGELFF
TGTGCCAGCAGTGCCCCGACAGGTTCTAACACCGGGGAGCTGTTTTTT
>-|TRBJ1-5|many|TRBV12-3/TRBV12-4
CASSRQAYSNQPQHF
TGTGCCAGCAGTCGACAGGCGTATAGCAATCAGCCCCAGCATTTT
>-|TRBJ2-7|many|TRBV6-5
CASSYSGHLYEQYF
TGTGCCAGCAGTTACTCGGGGCACCTCTACGAGCAGTACTTC
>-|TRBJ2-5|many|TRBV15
CATSRDIRKETQYF
TGTGCCACCAGCAGAGATATAAGGAAAGAGACCCAGTACTTC
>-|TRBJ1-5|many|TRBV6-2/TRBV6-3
CASSYAYQPQHF
TGTGCCAGCAGTTATGCATATCAGCCCCAGCATTTT
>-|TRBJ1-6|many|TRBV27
CASSLRAVSSPLHF
TGTGCCAGCAGTTTAAGGGCAGTATCCTCACCCCTCCACTTT
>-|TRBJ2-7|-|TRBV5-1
CASRTEAYEQYF
TGCGCCAGTAGGACAGAAGCCTACGAGCAGTACTTC
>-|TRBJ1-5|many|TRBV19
CASSIGGTYYSNQPQHF
TGTGCCAGTAGTATAGGTGGGACGTACTATAGCAATCAGCCCCAGCATTTT
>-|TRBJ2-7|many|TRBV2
CASSRRVGYAYEQYF
TGTGCCAGCAGCCGCCGGGTAGGGTATGCCTACGAGCAGTACTTC
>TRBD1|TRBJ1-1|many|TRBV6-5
CASSYHITGGNEAFF
TGTGCCAGCAGTTACCATATAACAGGGGGCAATGAAGCTTTCTTT
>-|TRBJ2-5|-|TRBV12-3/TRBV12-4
CASSPEHRGQETQYF
TGTGCCAGCAGTCCAGAACACCGGGGGCAAGAGACCCAGTACTTC
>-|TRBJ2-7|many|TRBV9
CASSPEGAGGNEQYF
TGTGCCAGCAGCCCCGAGGGGGCGGGAGGTAACGAGCAGTACTTC
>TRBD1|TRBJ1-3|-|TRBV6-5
CASSYSSRTGKNTIYF
TGTGCCAGCAGTTACTCCTCAAGGACAGGGAAGAACACCATATATTTT
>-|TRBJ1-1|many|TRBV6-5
CASSIGTDLNLHEAFF
TGTGCCAGCAGTATCGGGACGGACCTAAATTTACATGAAGCTTTCTTT
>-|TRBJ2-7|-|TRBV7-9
CASSFFREDEQYF
TGTGCCAGCAGCTTTTTCCGGGAAGACGAGCAGTACTTC
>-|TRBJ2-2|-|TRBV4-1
CASSQGISGELFF
TGCGCCAGCAGCCAAGGGATTTCCGGGGAGCTGTTTTTT
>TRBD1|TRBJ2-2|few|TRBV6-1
CASRPDRGPMNTGELFF
TGTGCCAGCAGACCGGACAGGGGTCCGATGAACACCGGGGAGCTGTTTTTT